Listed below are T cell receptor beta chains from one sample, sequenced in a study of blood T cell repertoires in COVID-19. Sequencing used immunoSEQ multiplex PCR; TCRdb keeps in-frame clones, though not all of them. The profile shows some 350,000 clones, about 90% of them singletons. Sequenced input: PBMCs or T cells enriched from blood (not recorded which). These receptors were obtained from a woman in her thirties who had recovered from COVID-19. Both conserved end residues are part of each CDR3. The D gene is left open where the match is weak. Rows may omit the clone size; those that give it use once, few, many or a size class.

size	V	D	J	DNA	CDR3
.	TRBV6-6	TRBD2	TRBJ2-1	TGTGCCAGCAGTCCCGGAGCGGGGGGGCAATACAATGAGCAGTTCTTC	CASSPGAGGQYNEQFF
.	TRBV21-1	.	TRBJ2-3	TGTGCCAGCAGCTCCCCGGGGGGTAGCACAGATACGCAGTATTTT	CASSSPGGSTDTQYF
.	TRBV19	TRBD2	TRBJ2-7	TGTGCCAGTAGGAGCGGGGGGGCCAGCGAGCAGTACTTC	CASRSGGASEQYF
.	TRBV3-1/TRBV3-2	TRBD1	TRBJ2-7	TGTGCCAGCAGCCAAGGGTACAGGGGTAGCGAGCAGTACTTC	CASSQGYRGSEQYF
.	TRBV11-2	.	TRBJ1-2	TGTGCCAGCAGCTTAGATATAAGGGGGTGGTATGGCTACACCTTC	CASSLDIRGWYGYTF
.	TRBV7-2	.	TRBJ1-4	TGTGCCAGCAGCCTGGACACTTTTAATGAAAAACTGTTTTTT	CASSLDTFNEKLFF
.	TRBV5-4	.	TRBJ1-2	TGTGCCAGCAGCCTTCGACAGTCCCAGTACACCTTC	CASSLRQSQYTF
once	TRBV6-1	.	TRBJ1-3	TGTGCCAGCAGTGAAGTGGGCAACACCATATATTTT	CASSEVGNTIYF
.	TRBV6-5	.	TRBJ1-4	TGTGCCAGCAGGGCAGTCGCCAGGGATGAAAAACTGTTTTTT	CASRAVARDEKLFF
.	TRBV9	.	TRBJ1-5	TGTGCCAGCAGCGTAGATGAGGGTGCCAATCAGCCCCAGCATTTT	CASSVDEGANQPQHF
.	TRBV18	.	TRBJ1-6	TGTGCCAGCTCACCATCAGGGAGGTTAAATTCACCCCTCCACTTT	CASSPSGRLNSPLHF
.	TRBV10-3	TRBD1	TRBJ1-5	TGTGCCATCAGGGGACAGCTCAATCAGCCCCAGCATTTT	CAIRGQLNQPQHF
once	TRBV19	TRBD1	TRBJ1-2	TGTGCCAGTAGCTGGGGGACAGGAATTAGTAGCCATGGCTACACCTTC	CASSWGTGISSHGYTF
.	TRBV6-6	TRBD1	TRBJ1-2	TGTGCCAGCAGTCCCCAACCTACAGGGGCCCGCTACACCTTC	CASSPQPTGARYTF
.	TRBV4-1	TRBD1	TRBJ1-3	TGCGCCAGCAGTCGGACAGGGGTTGGAAACACCATATATTTT	CASSRTGVGNTIYF
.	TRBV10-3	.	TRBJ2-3	TGTGCCATCTCCGCGGGATGGTTGGATACGCAGTATTTT	CAISAGWLDTQYF
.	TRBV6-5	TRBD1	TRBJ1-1	TGTGCCAGCAGCCCCGGACAGGGAAGAACTTTCTTT	CASSPGQGRTFF
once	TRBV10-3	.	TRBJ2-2	TGTGCCAGCCGAGAAGCGTCAGCGAACACCGGGGAGCTGTTTTTT	CASREASANTGELFF
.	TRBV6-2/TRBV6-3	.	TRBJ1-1	TGTGCCAGCAGTCACCCGGGACTGGAAATGGAAGCTTTCTTT	CASSHPGLEMEAFF
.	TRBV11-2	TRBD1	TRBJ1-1	TGTGCCAGCAGCTTAGGGACAGGGCTGAACACTGACGCTTTCTTT	CASSLGTGLNTDAFF
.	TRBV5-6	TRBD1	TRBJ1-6	TGTGCCAGCAGCCAGACAGGGAACTATTCACCCCTCCACTTT	CASSQTGNYSPLHF
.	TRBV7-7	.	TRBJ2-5	TGTGCTAGCGGACGGGGGACTGATCAAGAGACCCAGTACTTC	CASGRGTDQETQYF
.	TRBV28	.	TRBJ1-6	TGTGCCAGCAGTTTTTCCGGGGGGAATTCACCCCTCCACTTT	CASSFSGGNSPLHF
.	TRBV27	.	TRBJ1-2	TGTGCCAGCAGTCCTCAGGGGAGCGGCTACACCTTC	CASSPQGSGYTF
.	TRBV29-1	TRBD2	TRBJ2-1	TGCAGCGTTGCGGGACACCGGACTAGCGGGGGCCCTCTGGGGGGTAATGAGCAGTTCTTC	CSVAGHRTSGGPLGGNEQFF